This TCR beta chain came from a study of blood T cell repertoires in COVID-19. The overall study: There were acute and convalescent COVID-19 samples, and they came from the United States, Italy and Spain. T cells, B-cell-depleted T cells, or PBMCs provided the cDNA or gDNA that served as material.

The V gene end was trimmed by 0 bases and the J gene end by 3 bases; junction bases not matched to a gene: 2. The CDR3 consists of 15 residues. The V gene's germline CDR1 is SGHRS and CDR2 YFSETQ. Authors' processing steps: Using reference gene primer amplification, nucleated cell counts were estimated. Assay used: immunoSEQ multiplex PCR; TCRdb lists only in-frame clones, some missing. The DNA gave D and trimming, while V, J and clone size come from that table. Among approximately 61,000 clones listed, 85% were seen once. The material sequenced was peripheral blood. The TCR sequence derives from a man in his 70s with acute or convalescent COVID-19. J is TRBJ1-4 and V is TRBV5-1; 7 bases are shared with TRBD1. CDR3 sequence (DNA): TGCGCCAGCAGCTTGGGGGACAGACCTAATGAAAAACTGTTTTTT. Protein product: CASSLGDRPNEKLFF.